This TCR beta chain was sequenced for a study of PD-L1 blockade in urothelial cancer. From germline, CDR1 is SGHRS and CDR2 YFSETQ. CDR3 length: 14 amino acids. With V trimmed by 5 bases and J by 3 bases, 5 bases remained unmatched. The assay was immunoSEQ multiplex PCR, and TCRdb's table has in-frame clones only and misses some. Counted here are 84,000 or so clones, 85% occurring once; the ten biggest clones make up about 15%. Time point defined: pretreatment peripheral blood. Enrolled patients showed locally advanced or metastatic urothelial carcinoma. The source is a man between 60 and 70 years old with urothelial cancer. This sequence joins TRBV5-1 and TRBJ1-1; 9 nucleotides match TRBD1. This specimen was PBMCs, taken around atezolizumab (anti-PD-L1) treatment. The CDR3 protein is CASRWDRVDTEAFF. In nucleotides, the CDR3 is TGCGCCAGCAGATGGGACAGGGTCGACACTGAAGCTTTCTTT.